Shown below are 7 T cell receptor beta chains from a single sample sequenced in a study of blood T cell repertoires in COVID-19 (dated by TCRdb to the early 2020s). The library was built by means of the immunoSEQ multiplex PCR assay. Drawn from immuneACCESS, this table holds only the in-frame rearrangements with V and J called that TCRdb kept. Clones are partly lost; checked studies trace under half to an unresolved V gene and leave the rest unexplained. In this sample the table shows 200,000 to 250,000 clones, roughly 85% of which occur a single time. The top ten clonotypes cover about 10% of the sample. Sequenced: PBMCs or T cells enriched from blood (not recorded which). Every receptor here comes from a man aged 25-40 years who had recovered from COVID-19.

V usage is TRBV7-2 and J usage is TRBJ2-7; 9 nucleotides agree with TRBD2. CDR3 length: 15 residues. CDR1 SGHTA and CDR2 FQGNSA come from the germline V gene. The trim removed 5 bases at V and 3 bases at J, leaving 8 bases unmatched. DNA for the CDR3: TGTGCCAGCAGCGCACTGCGGGGGGGATTCTACGAGCAGTACTTC. Translated: CASSALRGGFYEQYF.

The chain couples TRBV5-1 to TRBJ1-2; perhaps TRBD1 as D (6 bases). The CDR3 has 11 amino acids. CDR1 and CDR2 (germline): SGHRS, YFSETQ. Trimming shortened V by 5 bases and J by 4 bases, and 6 bases separated the two germline ends. The chain's CDR3 is CASRQGYGYTF. The CDR3 DNA reads TGCGCCAGCAGACAGGGCTATGGCTACACCTTC.

The chain recombines TRBV29-1 with TRBJ1-2; 7 bases fit TRBD1. This CDR3 has 12 amino acids. With 4 bases clipped from V and 8 bases from J, the junction kept 7 bases outside the gene matches. Germline CDR1 is SQVTM and CDR2 is ANQGSEA. The CDR3 bases are TGCAGCGTTGCCAGACAGGGTTGGGGCTACACCTTC. Its protein product is CSVARQGWGYTF. The full variable domain, in which reference TRBV29-1 and TRBJ1-2 provide the parts outside the CDR3, is SAVISQKPSRDICQRGTSLTIQCQVDSQVTMMFWYRQQPGQSLTLIATANQGSEATYESGFVIDKFPISRPNLTFSTLTVSNMSPEDSSIYLCSVARQGWGYTFGSGTRLTVV.

The chain combines TRBV11-3 with TRBJ2-2; TRBD1 is a possible D gene (5 bases). The CDR3 contains 16 residues. Germline V lookup: CDR1 SGHNT, CDR2 YENEEA. V was pared by 2 bases and J by 6 bases, with 16 bases between. This chain's CDR3 is CASSLSVFSGPGELFF. DNA of the CDR3: TGTGCCAGCAGCTTATCGGTCTTCTCAGGGCCCGGGGAGCTGTTTTTT.

J is TRBJ2-1 and V is TRBV7-2; 11 bases match TRBD2. The J segment lost 7 bases and the V segment lost 5 bases, leaving 10 bases of the junction unmatched. The CDR3 totals 16 residues. Per germline, CDR1 SGHTA and CDR2 FQGNSA. Written as DNA, the CDR3 is TGTGCCAGCAGCCTGTTTTTCGGGACTAGCGGAAATGAGCAGTTCTTC. Protein: CASSLFFGTSGNEQFF.

The V gene is TRBV19, the J gene TRBJ2-2; 7 nucleotides align to TRBD1. The CDR3 is 15 amino acids. Germline V gene sequence: CDR1 LNHDA, CDR2 SQIVND (reference sequence). The trim removed 6 bases at V and 3 bases at J, leaving 7 bases unmatched. Here the CDR3 reads CASSEGQVYTGELFF. The CDR3 bases are TGTGCCAGTAGCGAAGGACAGGTCTACACCGGGGAGCTGTTTTTT.

This sequence joins TRBV10-3 and TRBJ2-1; the D gene is possibly TRBD2 (6 bases). CDR3 size: 15 residues. Per the germline V gene, CDR1 is ENHRY and CDR2 is SYGVKD. Trimming pared 4 bases from V and 4 bases from J, leaving 14 bases between. Here the CDR3 reads CAISGPGLAYNEQFF. In nucleotides, the CDR3 is TGTGCCATCAGTGGACCGGGACTCGCGTACAATGAGCAGTTCTTC.